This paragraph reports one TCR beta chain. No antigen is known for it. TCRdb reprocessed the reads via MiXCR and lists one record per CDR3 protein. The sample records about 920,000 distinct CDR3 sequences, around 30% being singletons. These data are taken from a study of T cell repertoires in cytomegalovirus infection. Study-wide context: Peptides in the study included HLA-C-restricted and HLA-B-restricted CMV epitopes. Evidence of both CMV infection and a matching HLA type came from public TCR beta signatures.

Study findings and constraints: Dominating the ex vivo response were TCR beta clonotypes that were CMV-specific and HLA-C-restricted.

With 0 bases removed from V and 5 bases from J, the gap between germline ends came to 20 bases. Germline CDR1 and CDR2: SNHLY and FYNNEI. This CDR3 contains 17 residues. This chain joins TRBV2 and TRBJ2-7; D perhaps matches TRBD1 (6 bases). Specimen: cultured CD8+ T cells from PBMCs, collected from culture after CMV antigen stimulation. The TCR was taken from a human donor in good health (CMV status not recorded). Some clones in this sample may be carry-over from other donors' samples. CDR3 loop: CASSEASGTPYFHEQYV. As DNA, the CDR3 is TGTGCCAGCAGTGAAGCTTCCGGGACACCTTACTTCCACGAGCAGTACGTC.